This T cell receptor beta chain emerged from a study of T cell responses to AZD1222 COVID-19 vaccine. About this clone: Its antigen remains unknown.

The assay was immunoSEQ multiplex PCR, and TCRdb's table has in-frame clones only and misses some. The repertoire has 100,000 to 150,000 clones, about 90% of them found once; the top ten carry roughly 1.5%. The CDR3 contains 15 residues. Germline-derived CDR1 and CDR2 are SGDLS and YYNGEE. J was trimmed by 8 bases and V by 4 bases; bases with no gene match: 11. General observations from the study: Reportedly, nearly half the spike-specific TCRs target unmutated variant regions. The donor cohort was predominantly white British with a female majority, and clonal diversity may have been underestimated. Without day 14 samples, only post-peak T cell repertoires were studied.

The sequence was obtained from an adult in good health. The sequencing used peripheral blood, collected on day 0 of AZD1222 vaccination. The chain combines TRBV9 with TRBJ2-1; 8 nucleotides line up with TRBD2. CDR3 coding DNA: TGTGCCAGCAGCTTACCAAGCGGGAGTGCCGATGAGCAGTTCTTC. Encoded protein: CASSLPSGSADEQFF.